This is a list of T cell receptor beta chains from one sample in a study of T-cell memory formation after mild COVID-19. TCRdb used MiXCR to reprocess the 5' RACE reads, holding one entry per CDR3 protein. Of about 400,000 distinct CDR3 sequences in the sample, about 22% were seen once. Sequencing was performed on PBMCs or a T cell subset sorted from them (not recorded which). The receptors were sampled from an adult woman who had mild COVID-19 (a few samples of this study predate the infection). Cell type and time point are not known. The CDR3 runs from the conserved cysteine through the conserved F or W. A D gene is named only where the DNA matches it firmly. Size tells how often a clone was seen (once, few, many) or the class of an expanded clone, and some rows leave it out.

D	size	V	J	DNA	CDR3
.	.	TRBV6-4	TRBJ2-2	TGTGCCAGCAGTGACGGCAACACCGGGGAGCTGTTTTTT	CASSDGNTGELFF
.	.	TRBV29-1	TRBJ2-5	TGCAGCGTGGACACGTACAAAGAGACCCAGTACTTC	CSVDTYKETQYF
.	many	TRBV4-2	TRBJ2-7	TGTGCCAGCAGCCCATCCGCGGGCCATGCCTACGAGCAGTACTTC	CASSPSAGHAYEQYF
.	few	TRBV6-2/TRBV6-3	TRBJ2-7	TGTGCCAGCACGCCCTACTGGACAGCCTACGAGCAGTACTTC	CASTPYWTAYEQYF
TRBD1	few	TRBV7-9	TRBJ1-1	TGTGCCAGCAGCTTGTTACAGGGGTACACTGAAGCTTTCTTT	CASSLLQGYTEAFF
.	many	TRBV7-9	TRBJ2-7	TGTGCCAGCAGTTTAGGGGAATACGAGCAGTACTTC	CASSLGEYEQYF
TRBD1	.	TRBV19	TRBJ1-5	TGTGCCACATCGTGGGGGACAGGGAATCAGCCCCAGCATTTT	CATSWGTGNQPQHF
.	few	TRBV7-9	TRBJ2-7	TGTGCCAGCAGCCCGAGAGAGGGCCTCCACGAGCAGTACTTC	CASSPREGLHEQYF
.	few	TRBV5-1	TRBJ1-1	TGCGCCAGCAGCTTGGGAGGGTTCGCTTTCTTT	CASSLGGFAFF
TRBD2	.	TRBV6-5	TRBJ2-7	TGTGCCAGCAGTTATAGCGGGAGGAGGTACTTC	CASSYSGRRYF
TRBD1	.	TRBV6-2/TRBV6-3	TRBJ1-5	TGTGCCAGCAGTTGGGGACAGGGATTCAATCAGCCCCAGCATTTT	CASSWGQGFNQPQHF
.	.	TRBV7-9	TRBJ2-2	TGTGCCAGCAGCTTAGTGAGCACCGGGGAGCTGTTTTTT	CASSLVSTGELFF
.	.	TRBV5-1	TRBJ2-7	TGCGCCAGCAGCTTAACAGGGCTTTTCGGCTACGAGCAGTACTTC	CASSLTGLFGYEQYF
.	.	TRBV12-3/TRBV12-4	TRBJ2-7	TGTGCCAGCAGTTTATATGGAGGTGGCTACGAGCAGTACTTC	CASSLYGGGYEQYF
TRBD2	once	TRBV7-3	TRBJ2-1	TGTGCCAGCAGCTACCTAGCGGGAGACTCCTACAATGAGCAGTTCTTC	CASSYLAGDSYNEQFF
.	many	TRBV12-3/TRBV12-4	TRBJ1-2	TGTGCCAGCAGTTTATGGCAGGACACCCCAAGTAGTGGCTACACCTTC	CASSLWQDTPSSGYTF
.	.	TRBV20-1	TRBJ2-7	TGCAGTGGAACCGGAGGGAGGTGGGGCTACGAGCAGTACTTC	CSGTGGRWGYEQYF
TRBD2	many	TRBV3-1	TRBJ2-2	TGTGCCAGCAGCCGCGGGGGGACCGGGGAGCTGTTTTTT	CASSRGGTGELFF
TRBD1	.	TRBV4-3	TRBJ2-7	TGCGCCAGCAGCCAATGGACAGGGGTTGAATACGAGCAGTACTTC	CASSQWTGVEYEQYF
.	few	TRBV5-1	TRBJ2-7	TGCGCCAGCAGCTCCTCCGGTGTTAACGAGCAGTACTTC	CASSSSGVNEQYF
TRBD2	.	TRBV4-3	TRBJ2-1	TGCGCCAGCAGCCAAGTTCTGGCGGGAGGGGATTTCTTC	CASSQVLAGGDFF
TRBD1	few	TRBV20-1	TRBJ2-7	TGCAGTGCTACCGACAGGGGAACAATGGCGGCCCCGTACGAGCAGTACTTC	CSATDRGTMAAPYEQYF
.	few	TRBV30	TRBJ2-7	TGTGCCTGGATAAACCCCAACTCCTACGAGCAGTACTTC	CAWINPNSYEQYF
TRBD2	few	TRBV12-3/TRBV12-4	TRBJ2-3	TGTGCCAGCAGTTTTGGGACTATAAGCACAGATACGCAGTATTTT	CASSFGTISTDTQYF
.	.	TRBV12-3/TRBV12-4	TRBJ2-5	TGTGCCAGCAGTTTATCCAGGGTTAGAGTATGGGAGACCCAGTACTTC	CASSLSRVRVWETQYF
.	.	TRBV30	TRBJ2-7	TGTGCCTGGTCCGGGACTGGAAAAGCCTACGAGCAGTACTTC	CAWSGTGKAYEQYF
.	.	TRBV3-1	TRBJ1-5	TGTGCCAGCAGCCGAGACAGATATCAGCCCCAGCATTTT	CASSRDRYQPQHF
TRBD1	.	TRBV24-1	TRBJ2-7	TGTGCCACCAGCGGGACAGGGGACTACGAGCAGTACTTC	CATSGTGDYEQYF
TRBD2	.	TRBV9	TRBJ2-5	TGTGCCAGCAGCGCCGGTAGCGGGAGGGCCGGGGAGACCCAGTACTTC	CASSAGSGRAGETQYF
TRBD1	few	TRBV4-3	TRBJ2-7	TGCGCCAGCAGCCAAGGTCAAGGACAGGGAGCCTACGAGCAGTACTTC	CASSQGQGQGAYEQYF
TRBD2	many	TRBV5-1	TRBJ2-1	TGCGCCAGCAGCCTACGGGGGGGGCAGAGGTACAATGAGCAGTTCTTC	CASSLRGGQRYNEQFF
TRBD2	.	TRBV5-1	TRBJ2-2	TGCGCCAGCAGCCCTTTCCCGAGCGGGGAAACCGGGGAGCTGTTTTTT	CASSPFPSGETGELFF
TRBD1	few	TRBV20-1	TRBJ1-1	TGCAGTGCTAGGGGGACAGGTATGAACACTGAAGCTTTCTTT	CSARGTGMNTEAFF
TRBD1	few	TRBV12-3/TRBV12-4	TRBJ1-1	TGTGCCAGCAGTCTGGACAGGGGGGAAGCTTTCTTT	CASSLDRGEAFF
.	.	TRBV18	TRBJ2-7	TGTGCCAGCTCATCGCCCACTGGGCCCTACGAGCAGTACTTC	CASSSPTGPYEQYF
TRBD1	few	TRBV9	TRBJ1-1	TGTGCCAGCAGCCAAGGGGGCTCCTGGAACACTGAAGCTTTCTTT	CASSQGGSWNTEAFF
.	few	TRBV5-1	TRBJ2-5	TGCGCCAGCAGCTTGGGTTTCGACAGCTACCAAGAGACCCAGTACTTC	CASSLGFDSYQETQYF
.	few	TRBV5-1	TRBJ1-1	TGCGCCAGCAGCTGGGACAAGAACACTGAAGCTTTCTTT	CASSWDKNTEAFF
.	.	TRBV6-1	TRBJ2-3	TGTGCCAGCAGTGAAGTGGGAGGCCACGGTACGCAGTATTTT	CASSEVGGHGTQYF
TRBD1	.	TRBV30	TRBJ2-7	TGTGCCTGGATGCCCCAAATCATTCCGGGACAGGGCTACGAGCAGTACTTC	CAWMPQIIPGQGYEQYF
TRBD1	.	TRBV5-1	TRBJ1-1	TGCGCCAGCAGCAACGACAGGGGGTATACTGAAGCTTTCTTT	CASSNDRGYTEAFF
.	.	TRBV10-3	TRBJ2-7	TGTGCCATCAGTGAGTCTGAAGCGGGTATGGGCTACGAGCAGTACTTC	CAISESEAGMGYEQYF
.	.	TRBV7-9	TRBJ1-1	TGTGCCAGCCTACGACTGGGGAACACTGAAGCTTTCTTT	CASLRLGNTEAFF
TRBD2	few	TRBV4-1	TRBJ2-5	TGCGCCAGCAGCCAGTTGGGTCTAGCGGGGGCCATGAGGGGGCAAGAGACCCAGTACTTC	CASSQLGLAGAMRGQETQYF
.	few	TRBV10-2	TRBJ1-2	TGCGCCAGCAGTGATAGGCAGGTAGAGGATGGCTACACCTTC	CASSDRQVEDGYTF
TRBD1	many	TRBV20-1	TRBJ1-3	TGCAGTGCTAGACACACTACCGGGACAGTTGGAAACACCATATATTTT	CSARHTTGTVGNTIYF
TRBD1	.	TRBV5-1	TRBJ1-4	TGCGCCAGCAGCCTTCAAAGGACAGGGGGCAATGAAAAACTGTTTTTT	CASSLQRTGGNEKLFF
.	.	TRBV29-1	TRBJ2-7	TGCAGCGTCATACCCCCTGCAGGAGGGGCCTCCTACGAGCAGTACTTC	CSVIPPAGGASYEQYF
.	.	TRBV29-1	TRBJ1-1	TGCAGCGTTGAAAAGCAAAGGGGTTACACTGAAGCTTTCTTT	CSVEKQRGYTEAFF
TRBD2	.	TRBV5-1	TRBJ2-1	TGCGCCAGCAGCCTGATGGGGGGGGAGCAGTTCTTC	CASSLMGGEQFF
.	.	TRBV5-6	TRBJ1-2	TGTGCCAGCAGTCTTCTGACGGCCTTTAGCTATGGCTACACCTTC	CASSLLTAFSYGYTF
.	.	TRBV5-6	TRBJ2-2	TGTGCCAGCAGCTTGGAATCCGGGGAGCTGTTTTTT	CASSLESGELFF
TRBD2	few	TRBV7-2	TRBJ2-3	TGTGCCAGCAGCTTATTTCGGACTAGCGCGAGAGATACGCAGTATTTT	CASSLFRTSARDTQYF
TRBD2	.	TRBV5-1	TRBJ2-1	TGCGCCAGCAGCACGGACTCTAGCGGGGGGGCCGGTGAGCAGTTCTTC	CASSTDSSGGAGEQFF
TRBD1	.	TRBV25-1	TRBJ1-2	TGTGCCAGCACCGGGACAGGCCACTATGGCTACACCTTC	CASTGTGHYGYTF
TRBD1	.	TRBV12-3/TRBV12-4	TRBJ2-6	TGTGCCAGCAGCCCGACAGGGGCTCCGGGGGCCAACGTCCTGACTTTC	CASSPTGAPGANVLTF
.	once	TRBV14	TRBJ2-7	TGTGCCAGCAGCCAAGAGGTGAAAAGTTACGAGCAGTACTTC	CASSQEVKSYEQYF